The sequence of this T cell receptor (beta chain) was determined in a study of shared clonotypes between healthy human individuals. Overall study context: Plates per donor: three CD4 naive, three CD4 memory, two CD8 naive, one CD8 memory.

The table came from immunoSEQ multiplex PCR; TCRdb's copy has only in-frame clones and leaves some out. This table has more than 2 million clones, about 94% appearing once. Selected positively for CCR7 and CD45RO-negative, naive CD8 cells excluded terminally differentiated effector memory CD45RA+ cells. Germline CDR1 SGDLS, CDR2 YYNGEE. There are 13 residues in the CDR3. V was cut by 0 bases and J by 2 bases, with 4 bases left in between. The sequenced sample was naive CD8+ T cells from PBMCs. The source of this sequence is a man aged 18-30 years in good health. Some clones in this sample may be carry-over from other donors' samples. The V gene is TRBV9, the J gene TRBJ2-3; unclear D gene. The CDR3 nucleotides read TGTGCCAGCAGCGTAGAGGACACAGATACGCAGTATTTT. Protein sequence: CASSVEDTDTQYF.